The T cell receptor beta chain under discussion was sequenced for a study of blood T cell repertoires in COVID-19. Study-wide background: T cells, B-cell-depleted T cells, or PBMCs provided the cDNA or gDNA that served as material.

As processed by the authors: Scientists estimated how many nucleated cells there were by amplifying reference gene primers. Assay: immunoSEQ multiplex PCR; the TCRdb copy retains only in-frame clones and omits some. That table is the source of V, J and clone size, and D and trimming were worked out from the DNA. This table holds more than 150,000 clones, about 77% found once. Germline-derived CDR1 and CDR2 are LGHDT and YNNKEL (reference sequence). The CDR3 length is 13 residues. Deletions cut 0 bases from V and 7 bases from J, with 9 bases between. The receptor was derived from a woman aged 80 or over with active or convalescent COVID-19. Sequenced sample: peripheral blood. V gene TRBV3-1 (or the pseudogene TRBV3-2) combines with J gene TRBJ1-2; maybe TRBD1 (5 bases). The CDR3, as DNA: TGTGCCAGCAGCCAAGATAGAAGGGGTGGCTACACCTTC. Translated, it gives CASSQDRRGGYTF.